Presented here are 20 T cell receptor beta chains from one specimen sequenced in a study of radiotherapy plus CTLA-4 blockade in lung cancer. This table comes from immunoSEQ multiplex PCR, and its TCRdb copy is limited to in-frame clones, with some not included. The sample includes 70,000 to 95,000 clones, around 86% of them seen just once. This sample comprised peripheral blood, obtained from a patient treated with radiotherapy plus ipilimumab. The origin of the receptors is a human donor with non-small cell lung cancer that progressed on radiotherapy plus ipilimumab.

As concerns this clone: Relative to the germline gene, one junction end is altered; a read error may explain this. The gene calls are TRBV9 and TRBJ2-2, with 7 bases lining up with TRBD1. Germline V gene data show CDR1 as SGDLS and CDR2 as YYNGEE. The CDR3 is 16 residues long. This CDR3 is CASSLGQAPNSGELFF. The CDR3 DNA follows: TGTGCCAGCAGCCTAGGACAGGCGCCGAACAGCGGGGAGCTGTTTTTT.

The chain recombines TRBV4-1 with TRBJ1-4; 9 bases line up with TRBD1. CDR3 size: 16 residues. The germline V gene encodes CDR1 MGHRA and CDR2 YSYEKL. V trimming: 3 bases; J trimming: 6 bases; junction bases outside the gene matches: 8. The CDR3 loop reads CASSQGPGQGHEKLFF. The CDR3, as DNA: TGCGCCAGCAGCCAGGGTCCGGGACAGGGACATGAAAAACTGTTTTTT.

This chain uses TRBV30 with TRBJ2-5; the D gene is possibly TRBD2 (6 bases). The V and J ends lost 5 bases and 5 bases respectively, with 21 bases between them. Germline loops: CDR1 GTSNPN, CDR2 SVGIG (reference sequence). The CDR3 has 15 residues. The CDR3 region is CAWAGGAGLRETQYF. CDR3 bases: TGTGCCTGGGCTGGCGGGGCGGGACTTCGGGAGACCCAGTACTTC.

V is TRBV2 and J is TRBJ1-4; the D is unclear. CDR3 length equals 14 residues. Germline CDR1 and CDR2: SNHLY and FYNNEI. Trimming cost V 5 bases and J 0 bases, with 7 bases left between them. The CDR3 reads CASSSLATNEKLFF. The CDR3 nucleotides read TGTGCCAGCAGTTCCCTTGCAACTAATGAAAAACTGTTTTTT.

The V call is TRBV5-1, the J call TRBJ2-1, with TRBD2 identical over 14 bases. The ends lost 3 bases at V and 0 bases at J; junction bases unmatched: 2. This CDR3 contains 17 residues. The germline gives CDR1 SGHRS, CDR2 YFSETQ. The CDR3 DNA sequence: TGCGCCAGCAGCTGGACTAGCGGGAGGAGCTCCTACAATGAGCAGTTCTTC. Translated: CASSWTSGRSSYNEQFF.

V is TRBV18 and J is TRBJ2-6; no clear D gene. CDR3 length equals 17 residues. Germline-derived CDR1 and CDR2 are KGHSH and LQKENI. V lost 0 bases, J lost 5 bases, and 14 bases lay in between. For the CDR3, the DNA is TGTGCCAGCTCACCACCGGGAAGGGTAGGCTGGGCCAACGTCCTGACTTTC. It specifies CASSPPGRVGWANVLTF.

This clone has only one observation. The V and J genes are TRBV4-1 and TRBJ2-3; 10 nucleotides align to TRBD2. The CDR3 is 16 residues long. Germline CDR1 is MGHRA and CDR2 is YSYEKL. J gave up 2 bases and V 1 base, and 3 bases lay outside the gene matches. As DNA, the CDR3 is TGCGCCAGCAGCCAAGGTAGCGGGAGGTCCACAGATACGCAGTATTTT. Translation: CASSQGSGRSTDTQYF.

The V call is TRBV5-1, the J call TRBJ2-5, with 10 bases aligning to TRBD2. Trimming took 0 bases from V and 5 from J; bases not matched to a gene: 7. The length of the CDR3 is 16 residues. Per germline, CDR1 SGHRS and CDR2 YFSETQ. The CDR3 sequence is CASSLASGGLGETQYF. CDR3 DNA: TGCGCCAGCAGCTTGGCTAGCGGGGGCCTGGGTGAGACCCAGTACTTC.

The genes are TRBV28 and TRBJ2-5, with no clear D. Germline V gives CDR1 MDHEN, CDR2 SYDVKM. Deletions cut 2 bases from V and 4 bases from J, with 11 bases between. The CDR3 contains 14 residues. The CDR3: CASSLGRARETQYF. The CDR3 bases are TGTGCCAGCAGTTTAGGTCGGGCTCGAGAGACCCAGTACTTC.

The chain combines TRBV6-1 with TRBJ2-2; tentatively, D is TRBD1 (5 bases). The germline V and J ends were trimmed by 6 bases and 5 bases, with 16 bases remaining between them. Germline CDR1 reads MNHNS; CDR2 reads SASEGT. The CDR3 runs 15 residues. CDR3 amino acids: CASSSGQGATGELFF. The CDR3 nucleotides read TGTGCCAGCAGCTCAGGGCAGGGCGCGACCGGGGAGCTGTTTTTT.

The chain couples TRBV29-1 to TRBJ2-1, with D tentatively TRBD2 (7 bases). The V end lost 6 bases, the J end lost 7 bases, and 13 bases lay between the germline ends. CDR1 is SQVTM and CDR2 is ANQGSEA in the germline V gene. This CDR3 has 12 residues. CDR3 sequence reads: CSVGRGANEQFF. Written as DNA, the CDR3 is TGCAGCGTCGGACGGGGGGCTAATGAGCAGTTCTTC.

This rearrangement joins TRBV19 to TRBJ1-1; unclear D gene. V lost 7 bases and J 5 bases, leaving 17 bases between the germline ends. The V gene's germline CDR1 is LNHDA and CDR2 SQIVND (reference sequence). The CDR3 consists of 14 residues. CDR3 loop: CASTTDARLTEAFF. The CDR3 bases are TGTGCCAGTACCACAGACGCCCGCCTAACTGAAGCTTTCTTT. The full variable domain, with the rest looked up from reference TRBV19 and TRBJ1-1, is DGGITQSPKYLFRKEGQNVTLSCEQNLNHDAMYWYRQDPGQGLRLIYYSQIVNDFQKGDIAEGYSVSREKKESFPLTVTSAQKNPTAFYLCASTTDARLTEAFFGQGTRLTVV.

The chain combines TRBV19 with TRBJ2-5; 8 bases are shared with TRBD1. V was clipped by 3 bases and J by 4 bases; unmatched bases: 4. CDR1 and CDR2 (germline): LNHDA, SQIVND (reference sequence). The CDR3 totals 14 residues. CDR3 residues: CASSIGQGRETQYF. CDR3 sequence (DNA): TGTGCCAGTAGTATCGGACAGGGTCGAGAGACCCAGTACTTC.

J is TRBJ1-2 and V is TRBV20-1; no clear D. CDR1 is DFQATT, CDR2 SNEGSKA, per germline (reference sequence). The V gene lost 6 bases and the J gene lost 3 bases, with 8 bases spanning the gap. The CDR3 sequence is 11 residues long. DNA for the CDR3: TGCAGTGCCCCCGCGGACTATGGCTACACCTTC. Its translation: CSAPADYGYTF.

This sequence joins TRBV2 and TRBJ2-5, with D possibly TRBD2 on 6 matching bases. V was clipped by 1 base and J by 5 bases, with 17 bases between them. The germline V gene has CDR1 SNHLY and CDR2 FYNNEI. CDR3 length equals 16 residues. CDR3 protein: CASSEDRLAIGETQYF. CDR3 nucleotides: TGTGCCAGCAGTGAAGACAGGCTAGCGATCGGTGAGACCCAGTACTTC.

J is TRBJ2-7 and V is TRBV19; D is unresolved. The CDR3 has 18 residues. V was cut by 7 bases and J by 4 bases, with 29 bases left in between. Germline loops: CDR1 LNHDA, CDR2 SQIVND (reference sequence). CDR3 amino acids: CASTLFPTPGPSVYEQYF. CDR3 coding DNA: TGTGCCAGTACCCTGTTCCCGACCCCGGGTCCCTCGGTATACGAGCAGTACTTC.

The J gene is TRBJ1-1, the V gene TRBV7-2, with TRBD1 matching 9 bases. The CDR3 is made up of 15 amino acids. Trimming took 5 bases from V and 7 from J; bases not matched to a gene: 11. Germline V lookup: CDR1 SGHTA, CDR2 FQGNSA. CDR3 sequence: CASSAGGTGFGEAFF. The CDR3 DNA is TGTGCCAGCAGCGCAGGGGGGACAGGGTTTGGTGAAGCTTTCTTT.

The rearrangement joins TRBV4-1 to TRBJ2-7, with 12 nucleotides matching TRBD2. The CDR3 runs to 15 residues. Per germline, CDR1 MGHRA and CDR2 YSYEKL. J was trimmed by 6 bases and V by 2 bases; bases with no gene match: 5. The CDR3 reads CASSQPGLAGPEQYF. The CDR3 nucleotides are TGCGCCAGCAGCCAACCGGGACTAGCGGGTCCCGAGCAGTACTTC.

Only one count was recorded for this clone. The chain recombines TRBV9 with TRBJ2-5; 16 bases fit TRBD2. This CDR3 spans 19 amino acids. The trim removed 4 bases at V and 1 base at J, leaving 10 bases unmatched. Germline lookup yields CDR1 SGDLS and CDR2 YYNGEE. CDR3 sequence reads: CASSLGSGTSGGAQETQYF. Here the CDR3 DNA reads TGTGCCAGCAGCCTGGGGTCCGGGACTAGCGGGGGGGCCCAAGAGACCCAGTACTTC. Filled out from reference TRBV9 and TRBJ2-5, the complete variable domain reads DSGVTQTPKHLITATGQRVTLRCSPRSGDLSVYWYQQSLDQGLQFLIQYYNGEERAKGNILERFSAQQFPDLHSELNLSSLELGDSALYFCASSLGSGTSGGAQETQYFGPGTRLLVL.

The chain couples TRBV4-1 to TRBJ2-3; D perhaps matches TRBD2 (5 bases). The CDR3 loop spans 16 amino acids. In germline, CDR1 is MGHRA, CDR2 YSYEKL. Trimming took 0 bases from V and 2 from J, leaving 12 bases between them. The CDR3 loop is CASSQDQAVNTDTQYF. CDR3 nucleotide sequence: TGCGCCAGCAGCCAAGATCAAGCGGTTAACACAGATACGCAGTATTTT.